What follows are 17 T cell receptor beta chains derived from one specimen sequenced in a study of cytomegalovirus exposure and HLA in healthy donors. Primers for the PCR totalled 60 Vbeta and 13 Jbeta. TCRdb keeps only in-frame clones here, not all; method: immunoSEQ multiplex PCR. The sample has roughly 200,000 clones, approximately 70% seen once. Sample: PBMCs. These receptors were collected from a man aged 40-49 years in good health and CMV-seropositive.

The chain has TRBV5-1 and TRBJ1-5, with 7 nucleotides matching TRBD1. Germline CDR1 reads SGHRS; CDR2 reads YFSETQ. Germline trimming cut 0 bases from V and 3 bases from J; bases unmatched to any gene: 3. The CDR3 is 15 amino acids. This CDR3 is CASSLGDSPNQPQHF. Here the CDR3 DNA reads TGCGCCAGCAGCTTGGGGGACAGCCCCAATCAGCCCCAGCATTTT.

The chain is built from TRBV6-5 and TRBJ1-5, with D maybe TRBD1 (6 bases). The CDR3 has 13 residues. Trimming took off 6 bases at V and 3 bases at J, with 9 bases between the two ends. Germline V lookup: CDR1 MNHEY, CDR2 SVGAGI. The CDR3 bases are TGTGCCAGCAGCCGGGACAACAATCAGCCCCAGCATTTT. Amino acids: CASSRDNNQPQHF.

In DNA, the CDR3 is TGTGCCAGCAGCACCGGGACAGGGGAGACCCAGTACTTC. As protein: CASSTGTGETQYF. V gene TRBV6-6 combines with J gene TRBJ2-5; TRBD1 aligns across 9 bases. Germline V CDR1 and CDR2: MNHNY, SVGAGI (reference sequence). Losses at the gene ends were 6 bases for V and 5 bases for J; bases not matched to a gene: 4. The CDR3 is made up of 13 amino acids.

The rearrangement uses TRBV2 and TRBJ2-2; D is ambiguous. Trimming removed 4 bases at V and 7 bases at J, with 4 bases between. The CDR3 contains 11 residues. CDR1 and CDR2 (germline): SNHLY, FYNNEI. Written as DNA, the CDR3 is TGTGCCAGCAGTGTCCTCGGGGAGCTGTTTTTT. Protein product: CASSVLGELFF.

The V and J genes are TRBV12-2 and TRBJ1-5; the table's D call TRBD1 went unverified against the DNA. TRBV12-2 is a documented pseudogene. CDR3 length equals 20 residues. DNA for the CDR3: TGTGCAAGTCGCCCAGAGGCCGCGGACATTTTCTCCTATAGCAATCAGCCCCAGCATTTT. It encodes CASRPEAADIFSYSNQPQHF.

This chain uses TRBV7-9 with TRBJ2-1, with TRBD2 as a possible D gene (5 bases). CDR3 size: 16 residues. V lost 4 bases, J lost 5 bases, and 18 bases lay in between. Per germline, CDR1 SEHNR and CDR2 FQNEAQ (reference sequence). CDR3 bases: TGTGCCAGCAGCTCGAACAAGCGGAGGCCGGACAATGAGCAGTTCTTC. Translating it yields CASSSNKRRPDNEQFF. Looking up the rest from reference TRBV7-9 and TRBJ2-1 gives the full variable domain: DTGVSQNPRHKITKRGQNVTFRCDPISEHNRLYWYRQTLGQGPEFLTYFQNEAQLEKSRLLSDRFSAERPKGSFSTLEIQRTEQGDSAMYLCASSSNKRRPDNEQFFGPGTRLTVL.

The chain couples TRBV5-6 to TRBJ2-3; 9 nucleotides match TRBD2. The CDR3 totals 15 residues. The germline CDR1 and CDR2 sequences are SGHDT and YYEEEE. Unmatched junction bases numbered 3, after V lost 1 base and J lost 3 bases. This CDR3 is CASSLPGLATDTQYF. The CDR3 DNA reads TGTGCCAGCAGCTTGCCGGGACTAGCTACAGATACGCAGTATTTT.

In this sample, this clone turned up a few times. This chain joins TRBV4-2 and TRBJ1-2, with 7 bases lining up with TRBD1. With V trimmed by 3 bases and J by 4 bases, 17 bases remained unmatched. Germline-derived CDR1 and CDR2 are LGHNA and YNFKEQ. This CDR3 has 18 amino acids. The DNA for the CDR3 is TGTGCCAGCAGCCAGAAAGGGTCCTCGACAGGGACTAGCTATGGCTACACCTTC. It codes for CASSQKGSSTGTSYGYTF.

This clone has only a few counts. The CDR3 here is CASSLAQGETGELFF. Written as DNA, the CDR3 is TGCGCCAGCAGCTTAGCACAGGGGGAAACCGGGGAGCTGTTTTTT. The chain has TRBV5-1 and TRBJ2-2; TRBD1 matches at 8 bases. This CDR3 spans 15 amino acids. J lost 5 bases, V lost 2 bases, and 5 bases had no gene match. Per germline, CDR1 SGHRS and CDR2 YFSETQ.

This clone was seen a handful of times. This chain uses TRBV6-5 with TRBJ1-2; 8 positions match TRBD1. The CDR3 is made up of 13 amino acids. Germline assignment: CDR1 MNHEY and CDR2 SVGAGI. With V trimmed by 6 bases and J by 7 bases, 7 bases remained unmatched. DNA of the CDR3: TGTGCCAGCAGCTGGACAGGGTCAGGTGGCTACACCTTC. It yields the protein CASSWTGSGGYTF.

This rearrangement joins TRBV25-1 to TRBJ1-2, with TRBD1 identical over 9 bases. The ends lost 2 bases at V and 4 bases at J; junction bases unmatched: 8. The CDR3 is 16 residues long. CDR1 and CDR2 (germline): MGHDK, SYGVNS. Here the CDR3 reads CASSEGTGWGLYGYTF. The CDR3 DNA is TGTGCCAGCAGTGAAGGGACAGGGTGGGGACTCTATGGCTACACCTTC.

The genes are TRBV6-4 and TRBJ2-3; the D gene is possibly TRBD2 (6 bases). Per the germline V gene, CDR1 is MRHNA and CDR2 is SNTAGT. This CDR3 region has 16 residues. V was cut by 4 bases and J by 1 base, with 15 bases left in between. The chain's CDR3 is CASSVFAGTGTDTQYF. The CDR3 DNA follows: TGTGCCAGCAGTGTATTCGCGGGGACTGGCACAGATACGCAGTATTTT.

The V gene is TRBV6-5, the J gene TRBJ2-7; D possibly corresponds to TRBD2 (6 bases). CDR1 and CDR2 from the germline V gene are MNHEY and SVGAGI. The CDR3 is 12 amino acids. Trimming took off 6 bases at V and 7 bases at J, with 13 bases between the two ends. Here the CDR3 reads CASSPGGPEQYF. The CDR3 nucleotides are TGTGCCAGCAGCCCCGGGGGACCGGAGCAGTACTTC.

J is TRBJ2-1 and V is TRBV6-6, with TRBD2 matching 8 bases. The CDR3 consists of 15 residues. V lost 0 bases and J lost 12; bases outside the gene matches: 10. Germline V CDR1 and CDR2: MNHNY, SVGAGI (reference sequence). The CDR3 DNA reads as TGTGCCAGCAGTTACTCCGGCGGGGGGACTCTGCCGCAGTTCTTC. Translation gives CASSYSGGGTLPQFF.

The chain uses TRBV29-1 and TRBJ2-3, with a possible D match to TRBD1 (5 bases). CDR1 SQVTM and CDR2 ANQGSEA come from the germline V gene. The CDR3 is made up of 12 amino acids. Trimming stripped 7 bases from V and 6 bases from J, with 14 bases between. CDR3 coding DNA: TGCAGCGCTAGGGGCAGTCAGGATACGCAGTATTTT. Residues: CSARGSQDTQYF.

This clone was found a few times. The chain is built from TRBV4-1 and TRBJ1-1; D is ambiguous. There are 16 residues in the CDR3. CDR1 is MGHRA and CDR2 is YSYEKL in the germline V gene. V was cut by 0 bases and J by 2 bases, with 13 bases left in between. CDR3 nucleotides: TGCGCCAGCAGCCAAGATAGCCGTTATATTAACACTGAAGCTTTCTTT. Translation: CASSQDSRYINTEAFF.

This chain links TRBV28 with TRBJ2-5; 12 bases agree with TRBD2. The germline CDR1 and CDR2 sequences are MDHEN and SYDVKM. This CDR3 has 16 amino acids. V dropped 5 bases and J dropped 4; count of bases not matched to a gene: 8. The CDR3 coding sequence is TGTGCCAGCAGTCCCGGACTAGCGGGGTCCCGAGAGACCCAGTACTTC. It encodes CASSPGLAGSRETQYF.